This TCR beta chain appears in the sequencing data of a study of persistence of HIV-infected CD4 T cells (dated by TCRdb to between 2020 and 2021). Background for the entire study: The median time the participants had spent on suppressive ART was over six years. Peripheral blood samples of up to roughly 200 mL were taken at multiple time points, with the exception of a couple of participants who underwent leukapheresis at a single time point. Anti-CD3/anti-CD28 stimulation activated a higher proportion of cells, with a lower memory fraction, than antigen stimulation. CMV- and HIV-1 Gag-responding CD4+ T cells were isolated from ART-treated individuals so that antigen-driven clonal expansion of HIV-1-infected cells could be examined. The clonality of all cells in each sorted population was assessed by TCRbeta sequencing, whereas the clonality of infected cells was assessed by proviral sequencing. The TCR cluster analysis across participants included roughly eight participants for CMV and roughly 7 participants for Gag. What the work shows at the level of the full study, not this receptor alone: The study involved few individuals and tested only a limited range of antigens. Enrichment of degenerate expanded CDR3beta sequences was found in antigen-responding cells, suggesting convergent selection of CD4+ responses to CMV and Gag. Because the TCR analyses were done in bulk, restricting them to just the rare CMV-responding cells that actually carried HIV-1 proviruses was not possible. TCR oligoclonality correlated with proviral oligoclonality within the same sorted populations. Significantly lower TCRbeta richness was observed in CMV- and Gag-responding cells than in anti-CD3/anti-CD28-responding cells, and higher oligoclonality was observed in CMV-responding cells than in CD3/CD28-stimulated and Gag-responding cells.

From V the trimming removes 4 bases and from J it removes 6 bases, while the gene matches leave 7 bases of the junction unaccounted for. From the cysteine up to the phenylalanine, the CDR3 has a length of 15 residues. Only the CDR3 DNA stays, 45 bases, in frame from base 1. The germline V gene provides CDR1 SGHDT and CDR2 YYEEEE. TCRbeta repertoires were sequenced from genomic DNA with the immunoSEQ hsTCRB assay version 4 in survey mode. Genomic DNA was diluted to around 9.4 ng/uL, and up to 1 ug per sample was used for TCRbeta sequencing. On the authors' methods: TCRbeta data analysis was done in ImmunoSeq Analyzer 3.0, and diversity was calculated on productive nucleotide rearrangements. Using the Immunarch R package, lower-bound TCR diversity was estimated with the improved Chao index and clonality was estimated with the Gini coefficient. Different nucleotide rearrangements encoding the same CDR3beta amino acid sequence were treated as distinct clonotypes. TCRbeta sequences significantly enriched in antigen-responding cells relative to anti-CD3/anti-CD28-activated cells were identified by differential abundance analysis. GLIPH2 clustered TCRs by predicted peptide-MHC specificity, both within individual participants and across merged participant data sets. Here the immuneACCESS table is served through TCRdb, limited to in-frame sequences with V and J called. Missing clones are a known gap in these copies; in checked studies unresolved V genes cover under half, and the rest lacks a known reason. D and trimming were read from the DNA, whereas the V and J calls and clone size are those reported in that table. Here the sample has 43,000 or so clones; roughly 90% occur a single time. Of the sample, 1% is held by the ten largest clones.

This specimen's treatment or condition label, per the study, means: suppressive antiretroviral therapy. Cells were stimulated with anti-CD3/anti-CD28 magnetic beads as a nonspecific positive control representing the CD4+ T cell repertoire. Responding CD4+ T cells were sorted on the basis of upregulation of both CD40 ligand and CD69. Participants were HIV-1-infected adults who started suppressive ART during chronic infection. For at least 4 years, participants had undetectable plasma HIV-1 RNA, below 50 copies/mL. To be included, a participant needed positive CMV serology and a CD4+ T cell count above 400 cells/uL. Before stimulation, PBMCs were isolated using density centrifugation and then depleted of CD8+ T cells. For around 19 hours, the CD8-depleted PBMCs were stimulated with anti-CD28/CD49d costimulation, a CD40-blocking antibody, and enfuvirtide to prevent new infections. Sorting was done on either a Beckman Coulter MoFlo Legacy or an XDP sorter, and propidium iodide was used to exclude dead cells. Genomic DNA was extracted using the QIAamp DNA Mini Kit for samples with more than one million cells and using the Quick-DNA Microprep Kit for all other samples.

To note about this clone: Its antigen specificity is not known. Per-nucleotide qualities are absent, and no much larger clonotype sits a single base away.

The sample in question was CD4+ T cells sorted from PBMCs after roughly 18-hour stimulation, obtained from a patient who received antiretroviral therapy. Reading the label with the study, this specimen's cell subset or site is: CD40L+CD69+ CD4 T cells responding to anti-CD3/anti-CD28 beads, representing the overall repertoire. The clonotype originates from an adult man with HIV who was CMV-seropositive. The chain was built from TRBV5-6 and TRBJ2-6, with 7 central nucleotides matching TRBD1. The CDR3 reads CASSPWTGLANVLTF. The DNA is TGTGCCAGCAGCCCGTGGACAGGCTTGGCCAACGTCCTGACTTTC.